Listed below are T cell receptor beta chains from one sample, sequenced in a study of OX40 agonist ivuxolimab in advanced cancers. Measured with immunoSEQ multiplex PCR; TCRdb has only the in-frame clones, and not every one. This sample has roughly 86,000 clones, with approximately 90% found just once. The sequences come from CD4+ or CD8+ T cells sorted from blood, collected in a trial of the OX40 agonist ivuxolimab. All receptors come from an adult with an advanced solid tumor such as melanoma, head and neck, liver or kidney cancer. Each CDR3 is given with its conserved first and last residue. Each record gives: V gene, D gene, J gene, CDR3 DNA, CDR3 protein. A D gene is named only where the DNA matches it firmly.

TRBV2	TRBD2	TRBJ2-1	TGTGCCAGCTTTTGGAGCGGGAGTTACAATGAGCAGTTCTTC	CASFWSGSYNEQFF
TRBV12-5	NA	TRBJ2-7	TGTGCTAGTGGTTTGGTACGGGAATCCTCTAGGGGATACGAGCAGTACTTC	CASGLVRESSRGYEQYF
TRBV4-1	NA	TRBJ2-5	TGCGCCAGCAGCCCATTCCAACTGGGGGCTACGTCTTACAAGCAGTACTTC	CASSPFQLGATSYKQYF
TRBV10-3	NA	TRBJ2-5	TGTGCCATCAGTGAGTCGGGGAGTGTTTGGGAGACCCAGTACTTC	CAISESGSVWETQYF
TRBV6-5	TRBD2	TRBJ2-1	TGTGCCAGCAGTTACGGCCTGGCGGGAGAGGGTGAGCAGTTCTTC	CASSYGLAGEGEQFF
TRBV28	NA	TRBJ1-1	TGTGCCAGCAGTTTAGGAGGTCAGGGAAGGGGAGCTTTCTTT	CASSLGGQGRGAFF
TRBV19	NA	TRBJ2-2	TGTGCCAGTAGTCGACTAGTGGGTACCGGGGAGCTGTTTTTT	CASSRLVGTGELFF
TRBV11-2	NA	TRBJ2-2	TGTGCCAGCAGCTTAAACGGGGAGCTGTTTTTT	CASSLNGELFF
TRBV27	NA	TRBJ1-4	TGTGCCAGCAGGTGGGAGGCGGGAAAACTGTTTTTT	CASRWEAGKLFF
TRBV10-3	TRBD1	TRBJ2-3	TGTGCCATCAGTGAGCCGGGGACAGGCTGGACAGATACGCAGTATTTT	CAISEPGTGWTDTQYF